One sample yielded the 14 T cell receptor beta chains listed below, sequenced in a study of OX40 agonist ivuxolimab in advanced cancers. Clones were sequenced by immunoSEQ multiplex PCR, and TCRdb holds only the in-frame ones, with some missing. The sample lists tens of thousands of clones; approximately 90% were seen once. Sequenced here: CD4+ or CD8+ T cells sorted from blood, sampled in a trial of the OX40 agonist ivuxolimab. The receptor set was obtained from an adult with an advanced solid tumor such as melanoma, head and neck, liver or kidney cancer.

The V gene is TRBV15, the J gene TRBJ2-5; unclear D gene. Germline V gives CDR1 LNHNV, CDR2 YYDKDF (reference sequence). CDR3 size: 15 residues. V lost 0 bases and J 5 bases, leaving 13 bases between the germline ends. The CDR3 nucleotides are TGTGCCACCAGCAGAGATTTCCAGAACGTTGAGACCCAGTACTTC. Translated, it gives CATSRDFQNVETQYF.

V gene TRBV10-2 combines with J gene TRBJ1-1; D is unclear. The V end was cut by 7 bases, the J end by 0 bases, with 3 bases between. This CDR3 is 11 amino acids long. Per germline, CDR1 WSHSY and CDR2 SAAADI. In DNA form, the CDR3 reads TGCGCCAGCACCGTGAACACTGAAGCTTTCTTT. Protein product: CASTVNTEAFF.

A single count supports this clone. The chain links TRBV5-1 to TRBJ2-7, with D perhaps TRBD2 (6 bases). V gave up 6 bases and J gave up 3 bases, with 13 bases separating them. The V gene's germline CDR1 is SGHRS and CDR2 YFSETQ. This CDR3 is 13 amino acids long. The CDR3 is CASTLGGHYEQYF. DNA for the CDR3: TGCGCCAGCACCCTAGGAGGGCACTACGAGCAGTACTTC.

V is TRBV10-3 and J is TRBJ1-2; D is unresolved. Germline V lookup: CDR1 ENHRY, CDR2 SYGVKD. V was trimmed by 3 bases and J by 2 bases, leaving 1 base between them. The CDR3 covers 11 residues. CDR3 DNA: TGTGCCATCAGTGACAACTATGGCTACACCTTC. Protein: CAISDNYGYTF.

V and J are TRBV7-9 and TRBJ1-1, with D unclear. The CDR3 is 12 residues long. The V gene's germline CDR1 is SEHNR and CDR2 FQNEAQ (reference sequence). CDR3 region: CAELPSNTEAFF. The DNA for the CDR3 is TGTGCGGAGCTGCCGTCGAACACTGAAGCTTTCTTT.

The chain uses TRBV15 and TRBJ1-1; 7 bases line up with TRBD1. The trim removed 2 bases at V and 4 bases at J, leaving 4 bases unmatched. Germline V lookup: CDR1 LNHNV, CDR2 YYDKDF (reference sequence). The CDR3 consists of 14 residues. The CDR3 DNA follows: TGTGCCACCAGCAGACAGGGGGGAAGCACTGAAGCTTTCTTT. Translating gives CATSRQGGSTEAFF.

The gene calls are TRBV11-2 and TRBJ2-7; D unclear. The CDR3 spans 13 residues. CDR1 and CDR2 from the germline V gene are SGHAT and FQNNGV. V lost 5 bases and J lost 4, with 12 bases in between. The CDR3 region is CASSIMSSYEQYF. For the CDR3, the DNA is TGTGCCAGCAGCATAATGTCGTCGTACGAGCAGTACTTC.

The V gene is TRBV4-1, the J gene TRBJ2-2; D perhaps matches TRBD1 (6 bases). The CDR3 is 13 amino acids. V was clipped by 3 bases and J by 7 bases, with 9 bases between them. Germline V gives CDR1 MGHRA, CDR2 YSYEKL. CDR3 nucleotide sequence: TGCGCCAGCAGCCAGGGGGCGAACGGGGAGCTGTTTTTT. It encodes CASSQGANGELFF.

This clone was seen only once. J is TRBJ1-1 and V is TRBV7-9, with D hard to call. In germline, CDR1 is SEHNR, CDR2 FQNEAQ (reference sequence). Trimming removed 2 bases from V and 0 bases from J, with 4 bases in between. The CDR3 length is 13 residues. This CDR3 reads CASSLSLNTEAFF. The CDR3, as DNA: TGTGCCAGCAGCTTAAGTCTGAACACTGAAGCTTTCTTT.

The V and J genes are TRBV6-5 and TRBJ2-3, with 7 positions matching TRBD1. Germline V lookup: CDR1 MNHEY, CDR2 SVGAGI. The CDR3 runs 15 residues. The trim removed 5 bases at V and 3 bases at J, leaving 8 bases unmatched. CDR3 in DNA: TGTGCCAGCAGTGTGACAGGGATGACTACAGATACGCAGTATTTT. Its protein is CASSVTGMTTDTQYF.

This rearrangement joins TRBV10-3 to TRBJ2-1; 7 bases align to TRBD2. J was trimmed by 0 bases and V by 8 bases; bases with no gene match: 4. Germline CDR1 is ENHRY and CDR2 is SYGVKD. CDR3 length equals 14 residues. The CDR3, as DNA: TGTGCCATCGGGGGGGGTAGCTCCTACAATGAGCAGTTCTTC. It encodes CAIGGGSSYNEQFF.

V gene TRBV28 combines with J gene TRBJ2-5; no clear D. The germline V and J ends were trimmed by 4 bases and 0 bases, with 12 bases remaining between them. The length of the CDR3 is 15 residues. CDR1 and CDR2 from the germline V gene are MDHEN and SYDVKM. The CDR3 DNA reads TGTGCCAGCAGTTATAGGTCGAGGAACCAAGAGACCCAGTACTTC. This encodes CASSYRSRNQETQYF.

The CDR3 DNA is TGTGCCAGCCTGACCACAGGGATGTATCAGCCCCAGCATTTT. Protein product: CASLTTGMYQPQHF. The chain carries TRBV28 and TRBJ1-5; perhaps TRBD1 as D (6 bases). Germline V gene lookup returns CDR1 MDHEN and CDR2 SYDVKM. The CDR3 is 14 amino acids. V was shortened by 8 bases and J by 5 bases, with 16 bases between the two germline ends.

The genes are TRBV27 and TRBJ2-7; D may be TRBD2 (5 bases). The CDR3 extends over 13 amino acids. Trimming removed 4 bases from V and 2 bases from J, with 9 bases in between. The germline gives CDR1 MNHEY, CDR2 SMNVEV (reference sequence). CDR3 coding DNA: TGTGCCAGCAGTTCTTTGGGAGCCTACGAGCAGTACTTC. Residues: CASSSLGAYEQYF.